These T cell receptor beta chains were read from a single sample in a study of T cell responses to AZD1222 COVID-19 vaccine. Method: immunoSEQ multiplex PCR; TCRdb's copy keeps in-frame clones and lacks some. The sample has about 100,000 clones; about 93% are singletons. The starting material was peripheral blood, obtained on day 0 of AZD1222 vaccination. The receptors were sampled from an adult in good health. The CDR3 runs from the conserved cysteine through the conserved F or W. The order of the fields is CDR3 protein, J gene, clone size, CDR3 length, V gene. Only some rows state a clone size, as once, few, many or a class for expanded clones.

CAWRLTANQPQHF	TRBJ1-5	once	13	TRBV30
CASSLSAGGNTIYF	TRBJ1-3	NA	14	TRBV11-2
CSVARTGGQFF	TRBJ2-1	NA	11	TRBV29-1
CASSRGGVTGELFF	TRBJ2-2	NA	14	TRBV7-8
CASSSSGTSHSYEQYF	TRBJ2-7	NA	16	TRBV19
CATSRDEKLFF	TRBJ1-4	NA	11	TRBV15
CASSLFITGFSGNTIYF	TRBJ1-3	NA	17	TRBV3-1/TRBV3-2
CASRTAGTGNTIYF	TRBJ1-3	once	14	TRBV2
CASSQDPGSAYYGYTF	TRBJ1-2	NA	16	TRBV4-3
CASSTLLTDTQYF	TRBJ2-3	NA	13	TRBV14
CASSVQPLTSGGAYNEQFF	TRBJ2-1	NA	19	TRBV9
CASSSEAPGPISGNTIYF	TRBJ1-3	NA	18	TRBV5-1
CASSSGANVLTF	TRBJ2-6	NA	12	TRBV10-1
CAISESISWAQHF	TRBJ1-5	NA	13	TRBV10-3
CASTTKGGDAEQYF	TRBJ2-7	NA	14	TRBV5-4
CAISEETGGTEAFF	TRBJ1-1	NA	14	TRBV10-3
CASSVPRQGSTGELFF	TRBJ2-2	NA	16	TRBV19
CSAGGSAAGNTIYF	TRBJ1-3	NA	14	TRBV29-1
CASSLPPGRGTEAFF	TRBJ1-1	NA	15	TRBV13
CASSPGTGSYEQYF	TRBJ2-7	NA	14	TRBV4-3
CASSFTGAGELFF	TRBJ2-2	NA	13	TRBV5-5
CASSSRTDTQYF	TRBJ2-3	NA	12	TRBV19
CASSLGQFYEQYF	TRBJ2-7	NA	13	TRBV7-7
CASSSSTDTQYF	TRBJ2-3	NA	12	TRBV4-3
CASSLSQANTDTQYF	TRBJ2-3	NA	15	TRBV5-4
CASDKPLAEAFF	TRBJ1-1	NA	12	TRBV3-1/TRBV3-2
CASSFTSTGLNEKLFF	TRBJ1-4	NA	16	TRBV7-2
CASSMTIRQGVRNEQFF	TRBJ2-1	NA	17	TRBV19
CASSLGGTMNTEAFF	TRBJ1-1	NA	15	TRBV7-3
CASRSAGGYNEQFF	TRBJ2-1	few	14	TRBV6-5
CASSLGLATYEQYF	TRBJ2-7	NA	14	TRBV7-2
CASSLGTVATGELFF	TRBJ2-2	NA	15	TRBV5-1
CASSYASGGPYEQYF	TRBJ2-7	NA	15	TRBV6-2/TRBV6-3
CSAEQGATEAFF	TRBJ1-1	NA	12	TRBV29-1
CASSQLHLGLGAYEQYF	TRBJ2-7	NA	17	TRBV4-2
CASSVGGASDEQFF	TRBJ2-1	NA	14	TRBV9
CASSIVGAPSYEQYF	TRBJ2-7	NA	15	TRBV19
CASSAHDQGGDIQYF	TRBJ2-4	NA	15	TRBV2
CASSYTGNTEAFF	TRBJ1-1	few	13	TRBV6-5
CASSPTSGGSSSSYNEQFF	TRBJ2-1	NA	19	TRBV6-4
CASSLVGQGWTEAFF	TRBJ1-1	NA	15	TRBV5-1
CASRILGTGELFF	TRBJ2-2	few	13	TRBV6-5
CASGLSQPQHF	TRBJ1-5	NA	11	TRBV12-5
CASSQGYRAQWAFF	TRBJ1-1	NA	14	TRBV3-1/TRBV3-2
CASSQGGRLDEQYF	TRBJ2-7	NA	14	TRBV4-3
CASSLTRGAWNTGELFF	TRBJ2-2	NA	17	TRBV21-1
CASSLRETGELFF	TRBJ2-2	NA	13	TRBV7-9
CASSQSGGYTGELFF	TRBJ2-2	few	15	TRBV3-1/TRBV3-2
CASRTDSFNSPLHF	TRBJ1-6	NA	14	TRBV11-2
CASSFQRETDNEQFF	TRBJ2-1	NA	15	TRBV27
CASSFKPGVSGNTIYF	TRBJ1-3	NA	16	TRBV11-2
CASSPSGSRTSYGYTF	TRBJ1-2	NA	16	TRBV19
CASSLEGGATDTQYF	TRBJ2-3	NA	15	TRBV5-1
CASSLVAGGTGNTIYF	TRBJ1-3	NA	16	TRBV7-6
CASSLTQTGNYGYTF	TRBJ1-2	NA	15	TRBV5-1
CASRQGPQGGSPLHF	TRBJ1-6	once	15	TRBV4-3
CASSPGDQPQHF	TRBJ1-5	once	12	TRBV18
CASSSSDSGYTF	TRBJ1-2	NA	12	TRBV2
CASSPGQGGYNEQFF	TRBJ2-1	NA	15	TRBV6-6